This is a list of T cell receptor beta chains from one sample in a study of pediatric ulcerative colitis. Data came from immunoSEQ multiplex PCR; TCRdb stores just in-frame clones and leaves some out. The sample includes about 36,000 clones, approximately 87% of them seen just once. Sequencing was carried out using blood. Every receptor here comes from a girl aged 5-17 years with moderate ulcerative colitis. Each CDR3 is given with its conserved first and last residue. The D gene is left open where the match is weak. Size values are once, few and many counts, or a class for expanded clones, and some rows have none.

V gene	clone size	CDR3 length	J gene	D gene	CDR3 DNA	CDR3 protein
TRBV15	NA	15	TRBJ1-5	NA	TGTGCCACCAGCAGAGCTCGGGCAGGGGATCAGCCCCAGCATTTT	CATSRARAGDQPQHF
TRBV10-3	NA	13	TRBJ2-5	NA	TGTGCCATCAGTGGTTCAGGGGAGGAGACCCAGTACTTC	CAISGSGEETQYF
TRBV7-8	NA	13	TRBJ1-4	NA	TGTGCCAGCAGCTTAGTACTTAATGAAAAACTGTTTTTT	CASSLVLNEKLFF
TRBV11-2	NA	14	TRBJ2-1	NA	TGTGCCAGCAGCTTAGAAGCAGGGTACAATGAGCAGTTCTTC	CASSLEAGYNEQFF
TRBV28	few	14	TRBJ2-7	NA	TGTGCCAGCACACGGAGGAGGAACTCCTACGAGCAGTACTTC	CASTRRRNSYEQYF
TRBV7-9	few	14	TRBJ1-5	TRBD1	TGTGCCAGCAGCTTATCGACAGGGAATCAGCCCCAGCATTTT	CASSLSTGNQPQHF
TRBV6-1	NA	15	TRBJ1-5	TRBD1	TGTGCCAGCAGTGAAGTGACAGGGTTTGGTCAGCCCCAGCATTTT	CASSEVTGFGQPQHF
TRBV7-3	NA	16	TRBJ2-3	TRBD1	TGTGCCAGCAGCTCGGGACAGAGTCGGGGCACAGATACGCAGTATTTT	CASSSGQSRGTDTQYF
TRBV18	NA	17	TRBJ1-5	NA	TGTGCCAGCTCACCACTCGGCGCTGGGGGAGGCAATCAGCCCCAGCATTTT	CASSPLGAGGGNQPQHF
TRBV6-5	NA	14	TRBJ2-7	NA	TGTGCCAGCAGTTACGGCGCAGATCCCTACGAGCAGTACTTC	CASSYGADPYEQYF
TRBV7-9	NA	19	TRBJ2-5	TRBD1	TGTGCCAGCAGCCCAGGGCCGGGACAGGGGGCGTCTATGCGGGAGACCCAGTACTTC	CASSPGPGQGASMRETQYF
TRBV11-2	NA	15	TRBJ2-5	NA	TGTGCCAGCAGTTCCATTGGGGCACCTCAAGAGACCCAGTACTTC	CASSSIGAPQETQYF
TRBV27	NA	12	TRBJ2-7	NA	TGTGCCAGCAGAAATAGCGTGTACGAGCAGTACTTC	CASRNSVYEQYF
TRBV28	NA	18	TRBJ1-1	TRBD1	TGTGCCAGCAGTTTAGGGGGGTCGGGACAGGGTTTTTCGGCTGAAGCTTTCTTT	CASSLGGSGQGFSAEAFF
TRBV18	NA	13	TRBJ2-1	TRBD2	TGTGCCAGCTCACAACTAGCGGGAGTTGAGCAGTTCTTC	CASSQLAGVEQFF
TRBV5-4	few	13	TRBJ1-1	NA	TGTGCCAGCAGCCAGGACAGTTTCACTGAAGCTTTCTTT	CASSQDSFTEAFF
TRBV6-5	NA	15	TRBJ1-6	TRBD1	TGTGCCAGCAGACTGACAGGGGGCAAAAATTCACCCCTCCACTTT	CASRLTGGKNSPLHF